This T cell receptor (beta chain) was captured by sequencing in a study of radiation and T cells in renal cell carcinoma. The time point here: baseline pretreatment blood. Treatment: 15 Gy SBRT to primary tumor, nephrectomy 4 weeks later. The patient's renal cell carcinoma had clear cell pathology. V shed 3 bases, J shed 7 bases, and the junction held 6 bases outside the gene matches. The CDR3 extends over 13 amino acids. CDR1 and CDR2 from the germline V gene are LNHDA and SQIVND (reference sequence). Sequenced by immunoSEQ multiplex PCR; TCRdb stores in-frame clones only, minus some. The sample lists approximately 110,000 clones, 80% to 85% occurring once.

The sample here was blood, taken from a patient whose treatment included radiotherapy and nephrectomy. This clonotype was obtained from a woman aged 55-70 years with renal cell carcinoma. The chain combines TRBV19 with TRBJ2-7; 7 bases fit TRBD1. CDR3: CASSMGDRGEQYF. The CDR3 bases are TGTGCCAGTAGTATGGGGGACAGAGGTGAGCAGTACTTC.